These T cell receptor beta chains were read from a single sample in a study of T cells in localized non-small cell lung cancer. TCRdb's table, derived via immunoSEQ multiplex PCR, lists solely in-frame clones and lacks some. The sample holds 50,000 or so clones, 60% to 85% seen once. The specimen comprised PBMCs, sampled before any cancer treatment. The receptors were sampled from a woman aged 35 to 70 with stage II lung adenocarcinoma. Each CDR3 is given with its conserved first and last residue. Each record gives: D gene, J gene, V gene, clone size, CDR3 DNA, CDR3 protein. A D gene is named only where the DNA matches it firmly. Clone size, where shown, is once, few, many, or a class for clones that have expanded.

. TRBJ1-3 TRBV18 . TGTGCCAGCTCACCACCGTCATACGGAAACACCATATATTTT CASSPPSYGNTIYF
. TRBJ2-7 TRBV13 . TGTGCCAGCAGCTTAAATCTCGAGCAGTACTTC CASSLNLEQYF
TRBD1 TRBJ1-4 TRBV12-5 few TGTGCTAGTGGTTTGGGGGGACAGGGAAACACGAATGAAAAACTGTTTTTT CASGLGGQGNTNEKLFF
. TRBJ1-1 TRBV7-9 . TGTGCCAGCAGCTTAGACAGGGTAGACACTGAAGCTTTCTTT CASSLDRVDTEAFF
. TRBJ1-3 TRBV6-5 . TGTGCCAGCAGTTCGACCGGTTTCTCTGGAAACACCATATATTTT CASSSTGFSGNTIYF
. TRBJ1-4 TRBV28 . TGTGCCAGCAGTCCCGGGGGAGGGGGAAGTGAAAAACTGTTTTTT CASSPGGGGSEKLFF
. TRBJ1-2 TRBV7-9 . TGTGCCATCAACGAGGGGGTTGGTTATGGCTACACCTTC CAINEGVGYGYTF
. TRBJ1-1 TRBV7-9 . TGTGCCAGCAGCTTAATAGCGAACACTGAAGCTTTCTTT CASSLIANTEAFF
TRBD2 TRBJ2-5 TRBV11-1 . TGTGCCAGCAGCCAACCCTCAAAGGGACTAGCTAGAGAGACCCAGTACTTC CASSQPSKGLARETQYF
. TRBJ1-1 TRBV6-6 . TGTGCCAGCACCAAGGGGGGTAACACTGAAGCTTTCTTT CASTKGGNTEAFF
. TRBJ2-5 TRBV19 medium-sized TGTGCCAGTAGTACCGGACTTGGCGGGACCCAGTACTTC CASSTGLGGTQYF
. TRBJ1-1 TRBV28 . TGTGCCAGCAAATTCGACAGGCCCTTGAACACTGAAGCTTTCTTT CASKFDRPLNTEAFF
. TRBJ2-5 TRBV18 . TGTGCCAGCTCACCAATCGGGGAAGGGCCCGAGACCCAGTACTTC CASSPIGEGPETQYF
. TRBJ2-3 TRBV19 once TGTGCCAGTAGTACCACGGAGGACTTGCTCACAGATACGCAGTATTTT CASSTTEDLLTDTQYF
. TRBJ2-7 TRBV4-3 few TGCGCCAGCAGCCAAGAGGCGGGCCTCGGCTACGAGCAGTACTTC CASSQEAGLGYEQYF
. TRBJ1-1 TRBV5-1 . TGCGCCAGCAGCTTTGACTTGAACACTGAAGCTTTCTTT CASSFDLNTEAFF
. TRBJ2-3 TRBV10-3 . TGTGCCATCAGTGACGCCGGGGCGATTAGCACAGATACGCAGTATTTT CAISDAGAISTDTQYF
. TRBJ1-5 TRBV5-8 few TGTGCCAGCAGCTTGATATGGGATCAGCCCCAGCATTTT CASSLIWDQPQHF